The 15 T cell receptor beta chains below come from one sample, sequenced in a study of vaccination and CD4 T cells after COVID-19. Treatment indicated: roughly 11-day PBMC culture with coronavirus spike peptide pools or control peptides (ViraFEST assay). The Oncomine TCR Beta short-read assay was what sequenced the DNA obtained from cultured CD4+ T cells. TCRdb independently ran MiXCR on the PCR reads; one entry per CDR3 protein. Of roughly 20,000 distinct CDR3 sequences in the sample, over 20% were seen once. The antigens these receptors bind are not known. The specimen sequenced was cultured CD4+ T cells from blood. Receptors were obtained from a human donor with COVID-19.

Within the sample, this clonotype is medium-sized. The gene calls are TRBV20-1 and TRBJ1-5; D is uncertain. The germline gives CDR1 DFQATT, CDR2 SNEGSKA (reference sequence). V lost 0 bases, J lost 1 base, and 16 bases lay in between. This CDR3 has 17 residues. The CDR3 DNA is TGCAGTGCTAGAGATCCGACTCCCACACGGAGCAATCAGCCCCAGCATTTT. It codes for CSARDPTPTRSNQPQHF.

This clonotype was recorded a few times. V gene TRBV11-2 combines with J gene TRBJ1-2, with D possibly matching TRBD1 (6 bases). Germline-derived CDR1 and CDR2 are SGHAT and FQNNGV. V lost 4 bases and J lost 3, with 9 bases in between. The CDR3 has 13 amino acids. The CDR3 DNA is TGTGCCAGCAGCTCAACAGGGCACTATGGCTACACCTTC. Translating gives CASSSTGHYGYTF.

J is TRBJ2-3 and V is TRBV19; 9 bases match TRBD2. Looked up from germline, CDR1 is LNHDA and CDR2 is SQIVND (reference sequence). The CDR3 extends over 15 amino acids. V trimming: 6 bases; J trimming: 5 bases; junction bases outside the gene matches: 9. CDR3 region: CASRMGGLALDTQYF. The CDR3 coding sequence is TGTGCCAGTAGAATGGGAGGACTAGCGTTAGATACGCAGTATTTT.

The sample holds a few counts of this clonotype. DNA of the CDR3: TGTGCCAGCAGCTTCGGGACAGGGAATAATGAAAAACTGTTTTTT. Amino acid sequence: CASSFGTGNNEKLFF. The V and J genes are TRBV7-2 and TRBJ1-4, with 9 nucleotides matching TRBD1. The V gene end was trimmed by 3 bases and the J gene end by 4 bases; junction bases not matched to a gene: 3. CDR3 size: 15 residues. The germline V gene encodes CDR1 SGHTA and CDR2 FQGNSA.

This chain connects TRBV30 to TRBJ2-5; 8 nucleotides agree with TRBD2. CDR3 length: 13 residues. V trimming: 3 bases; J trimming: 6 bases; junction bases outside the gene matches: 6. Germline CDR1 and CDR2: GTSNPN and SVGIG (reference sequence). The CDR3 nucleotides are TGTGCCTGGAGCCCCGGGACTAGTAAGACCCAGTACTTC. It is translated as CAWSPGTSKTQYF.

This clonotype was counted a few times. The chain employs TRBV5-6 and TRBJ1-2; D not resolved. The length of the CDR3 is 11 residues. V lost 7 bases and J 7 bases, leaving 11 bases between the germline ends. Per germline, CDR1 SGHDT and CDR2 YYEEEE. CDR3 region: CASAGDGGYTF. Written as DNA, the CDR3 is TGTGCCAGCGCCGGAGACGGTGGCTACACCTTC.

This clonotype turned up a few times. The chain combines TRBV6-1 with TRBJ1-3, with D perhaps TRBD1 (6 bases). V lost 4 bases, J lost 0 bases, and 13 bases lay in between. Looked up from germline, CDR1 is MNHNS and CDR2 is SASEGT. CDR3 length: 16 amino acids. Here the CDR3 reads CASSGWTDGSGNTIYF. In nucleotides, the CDR3 is TGTGCCAGCAGTGGCTGGACAGACGGCTCTGGAAACACCATATATTTT.

The chain joins TRBV6-4 to TRBJ2-7, with D possibly TRBD1 on 6 matching bases. The CDR3 has 12 amino acids. The germline CDR1 and CDR2 sequences are MRHNA and SNTAGT. Trimming took 8 bases from V and 3 from J, leaving 11 bases between them. CDR3 loop: CASGGHLYEQYF. In DNA form, the CDR3 reads TGTGCCAGCGGGGGACACCTCTACGAGCAGTACTTC.

This clonotype was counted between two and nine times. The gene calls are TRBV19 and TRBJ1-2, with D tentatively TRBD1 (6 bases). V lost 11 bases, J lost 3 bases, and 28 bases lay in between. The length of the CDR3 is 17 residues. CDR1 and CDR2 from the germline V gene are LNHDA and SQIVND (reference sequence). The CDR3 DNA is TGTGCCTCACACCCCTGGGCAGGGGAGCCCCGGGACTATGGCTACACCTTC. Its protein is CASHPWAGEPRDYGYTF.

The chain employs TRBV19 and TRBJ2-7; unclear D gene. CDR1 and CDR2 (germline): LNHDA, SQIVND (reference sequence). Trimming cost V 3 bases and J 4 bases, with 13 bases left between them. The CDR3 covers 14 residues. Here the CDR3 reads CASSIIGVPYEQYF. Here the CDR3 DNA reads TGTGCCAGTAGTATTATTGGAGTCCCTTACGAGCAGTACTTC.

V usage is TRBV11-3 and J usage is TRBJ2-3; 8 nucleotides line up with TRBD2. CDR1 SGHNT and CDR2 YENEEA come from the germline V gene. This CDR3 region has 14 residues. After removal of 4 bases from V and 0 bases from J, the junction contained 0 bases not matched to a gene. The CDR3 nucleotides read TGTGCCAGCAGCTCGGGGGGGAGCACAGATACGCAGTATTTT. Translating gives CASSSGGSTDTQYF.

This clonotype was picked up a small number of times. This chain links TRBV2 with TRBJ2-7; D uncertain. V dropped 4 bases and J dropped 3 bases, with 4 bases sitting between them. This CDR3 comprises 11 residues. Germline-derived CDR1 and CDR2 are SNHLY and FYNNEI. CDR3 bases: TGTGCCAGCAGTGGCCTCTACGAGCAGTACTTC. Residues: CASSGLYEQYF. The complete variable domain, with remaining parts taken from reference TRBV2 and TRBJ2-7, reads EPEVTQTPSHQVTQMGQEVILRCVPISNHLYFYWYRQILGQKVEFLVSFYNNEISEKSEIFDDQFSVERPDGSNFTLKIRSTKLEDSAMYFCASSGLYEQYFGPGTRLTVT.

This clonotype counts as medium-sized (0.01 to 0.1%). The chain carries TRBV7-2 and TRBJ1-2; 7 bases match TRBD1. Germline values: CDR1 SGHTA, CDR2 FQGNSA. V gave up 5 bases and J gave up 7 bases; unmatched junction bases: 10. This CDR3 has 14 amino acids. As DNA, the CDR3 is TGTGCCAGCAGCCTTGAGACAGGGATCGCTGGCTACACCTTC. It codes for CASSLETGIAGYTF.

The sample holds a few counts of this clonotype. The rearrangement joins TRBV7-2 to TRBJ2-5; D possibly corresponds to TRBD1 (5 bases). CDR3 length: 13 amino acids. Per germline, CDR1 SGHTA and CDR2 FQGNSA. V was shortened by 7 bases and J by 4 bases, with 13 bases between the two germline ends. CDR3 region: CASTPGIRETQYF. The CDR3 DNA follows: TGTGCCAGCACCCCAGGGATCCGAGAGACCCAGTACTTC.

In the case of this clonotype: Germline is not matched at one junction end, which may reflect a read error. The chain has TRBV7-7 and TRBJ2-5; D is tentatively TRBD1 or TRBD2 (6 bases each). The CDR3 extends over 16 amino acids. CDR1 is SSHAT, CDR2 FNYEAQ, per germline (reference sequence). CDR3 coding DNA: TGTGCTAGCAGCTTAGGGCAGGGGACTGCCAGGGAGACCCAGTACTTC. This translates into CASSLGQGTARETQYF.